These 24 T cell receptor beta chains were sequenced from one sample in a study of blood T cell repertoires in COVID-19. Libraries were prepared by immunoSEQ multiplex PCR; TCRdb keeps only in-frame clonotypes and omits some of them. The sample yields 150,000 or so clones, 76% seen once. The sequenced sample consisted of peripheral blood. The receptors derive from a woman of 80 years or more with active or convalescent COVID-19.

This chain uses TRBV6-5 with TRBJ2-3, with D perhaps matching TRBD1 (6 bases). The germline V gene has CDR1 MNHEY and CDR2 SVGAGI. V dropped 7 bases and J dropped 6 bases, with 20 bases sitting between them. CDR3 length: 15 residues. As DNA, the CDR3 is TGTGCCAGCACCAGGACAGTCTCCCCAGGCGATACGCAGTATTTT. It is translated as CASTRTVSPGDTQYF.

The chain uses TRBV28 and TRBJ2-7, with 10 bases aligning to TRBD1. CDR3 length: 14 residues. CDR1 and CDR2 (germline): MDHEN, SYDVKM. The CDR3: CASSKGWGQGMTSV. CDR3 DNA: TGTGCCAGCAGCAAGGGGTGGGGACAGGGGATGACTTCGGTC.

The chain recombines TRBV19 with TRBJ1-5, with D perhaps TRBD1 (6 bases). Germline loops: CDR1 LNHDA, CDR2 SQIVND (reference sequence). V dropped 4 bases and J dropped 5 bases, with 12 bases sitting between them. This CDR3 has 14 residues. As DNA, the CDR3 is TGTGCCAGTAGTAACCGACAGGAACATCAGCCCCAGCATTTT. It specifies CASSNRQEHQPQHF.

This sequence joins TRBV7-8 and TRBJ1-2, with TRBD1 as a possible D gene (5 bases). Trimming left V 4 bases short and J 1 base short, with 10 bases between. CDR3 size: 14 residues. Germline loops: CDR1 SGHVS, CDR2 FQNEAQ. CDR3 residues: CASSYAGGNYGYTF. CDR3 sequence (DNA): TGTGCCAGCAGCTACGCGGGGGGTAACTATGGCTACACCTTC.

The CDR3, as DNA: TGTGCCAGCAGTCCGTCGGACAGGCCCTCTGAAGCTTTCTTT. It translates to CASSPSDRPSEAFF. This sequence joins TRBV28 and TRBJ1-1; 7 bases are a match to TRBD1. Germline loops: CDR1 MDHEN, CDR2 SYDVKM. The CDR3 runs to 14 residues. Trimming took 5 bases from V and 6 from J; bases not matched to a gene: 9. Full variable domain (remainder filled in from reference TRBV28 and TRBJ1-1): DVKVTQSSRYLVKRTGEKVFLECVQDMDHENMFWYRQDPGLGLRLIYFSYDVKMKEKGDIPEGYSVSREKKERFSLILESASTNQTSMYLCASSPSDRPSEAFFGQGTRLTVV.

V is TRBV30 and J is TRBJ1-1; possibly TRBD1 for D (6 bases). Germline V lookup: CDR1 GTSNPN, CDR2 SVGIG (reference sequence). Trimming took 1 base from V and 1 from J, leaving 16 bases between them. This CDR3 comprises 16 residues. This CDR3 is CAWSGPRYRENTEAFF. In nucleotides, the CDR3 is TGTGCCTGGAGTGGCCCGAGGTACAGGGAGAACACTGAAGCTTTCTTT. The variable domain in full, with the rest retrieved from reference TRBV30 and TRBJ1-1, is SQTIHQWPATLVQPVGSPLSLECTVEGTSNPNLYWYRQAAGRGLQLLFYSVGIGQISSEVPQNLSASRPQDRQFILSSKKLLLSDSGFYLCAWSGPRYRENTEAFFGQGTRLTVV.

The rearrangement uses TRBV3-1 (or the pseudogene TRBV3-2) and TRBJ2-2; the match to TRBD2 covers 7 bases. Germline V gene data show CDR1 as LGHDT and CDR2 as YNNKEL (reference sequence). With V trimmed by 2 bases and J by 6 bases, 12 bases remained unmatched. This CDR3 region has 17 residues. In DNA form, the CDR3 reads TGTGCCAGCAGCCAAAGCCGGGGTGGGCTAGCGGCCGGGGAGCTGTTTTTT. It translates to CASSQSRGGLAAGELFF.

The chain employs TRBV5-1 and TRBJ2-4, with TRBD1 as a possible D gene (5 bases). Trimming cost V 7 bases and J 4 bases, with 9 bases left between them. The CDR3 is 12 amino acids. Looked up from germline, CDR1 is SGHRS and CDR2 is YFSETQ. The DNA for the CDR3 is TGCGCCAGCGGCAGGGATAAAAACATTCAGTACTTC. This sequence encodes CASGRDKNIQYF.

This chain connects TRBV19 to TRBJ1-2; 9 nucleotides match TRBD1. In germline, CDR1 is LNHDA, CDR2 SQIVND (reference sequence). V trimming: 4 bases; J trimming: 0 bases; junction bases outside the gene matches: 9. This CDR3 contains 17 residues. The CDR3 DNA is TGTGCCAGTAGTACCGTGGACAGGGGCCTTACTAACTATGGCTACACCTTC. It is translated as CASSTVDRGLTNYGYTF.

This clone was seen just once. The chain links TRBV19 to TRBJ2-5, with 11 bases matching TRBD2. The V and J ends lost 3 bases and 2 bases, in that order; junction bases with no gene match: 14. The CDR3 contains 19 residues. The germline V gene encodes CDR1 LNHDA and CDR2 SQIVND (reference sequence). CDR3 bases: TGTGCCAGTAGTATCCCTCGTGCCGGGACTAGCGGATCGCAAGAGACCCAGTACTTC. It specifies CASSIPRAGTSGSQETQYF.

The V call is TRBV6-5, the J call TRBJ1-2; unclear D gene. CDR1 is MNHEY and CDR2 is SVGAGI in the germline V gene. CDR3 length: 15 amino acids. V dropped 6 bases and J dropped 0 bases, with 14 bases sitting between them. Here the CDR3 reads CASRPPSSANYGYTF. The DNA of the CDR3 is TGTGCCAGCAGGCCCCCCTCATCAGCTAACTATGGCTACACCTTC.

The V call is TRBV6-5, the J call TRBJ1-1; D is ambiguous. Germline V gene data show CDR1 as MNHEY and CDR2 as SVGAGI. V gave up 0 bases and J gave up 1 base, with 6 bases separating them. The CDR3 is made up of 14 amino acids. CDR3 bases: TGTGCCAGCAGTTACTCGATAGAGAACACTGAAGCTTTCTTT. Translating gives CASSYSIENTEAFF.

CDR3 nucleotide sequence: TGTGCCTGGAGTTCTGGCATAAATCAGCCCCAGCATTTT. It yields the protein CAWSSGINQPQHF. The chain has TRBV30 and TRBJ1-5, with no clear D. The CDR3 contains 13 residues. V gave up 2 bases and J gave up 4 bases, with 9 bases separating them. In germline, CDR1 is GTSNPN, CDR2 SVGIG (reference sequence).

With respect to this clone: The same CDR3 is also encoded by other DNA sequences in this sample. DNA for the CDR3: TGTGCCAGCAGCCAAAGCAATCAGCCCCAGCATTTT. This translates into CASSQSNQPQHF. The V gene is TRBV6-5, the J gene TRBJ1-5; D call uncertain. V dropped 6 bases and J dropped 1 base, with 4 bases sitting between them. Germline CDR1 and CDR2: MNHEY and SVGAGI. The CDR3 contains 12 residues.

This chain links TRBV10-3 with TRBJ2-1; 15 bases align to TRBD2. The V gene's germline CDR1 is ENHRY and CDR2 SYGVKD. The CDR3 is made up of 16 amino acids. The junction had 6 bases not matched to a gene; V was cut back by 9 bases and J by 3 bases. In nucleotides, the CDR3 is TGTGCCATAAGGACTAGCGGGGGGGCCAACTACAATGAGCAGTTCTTC. Protein product: CAIRTSGGANYNEQFF.

This chain joins TRBV9 and TRBJ2-1; tentatively, D is TRBD2 (5 bases). Germline assignment: CDR1 SGDLS and CDR2 YYNGEE. V was trimmed by 4 bases and J by 2 bases, leaving 16 bases between them. The CDR3 length is 16 residues. This CDR3 reads CASSLELELTYNEQFF. In DNA, the CDR3 is TGTGCCAGCAGCCTCGAACTAGAGTTGACCTACAATGAGCAGTTCTTC.

The rearrangement joins TRBV19 to TRBJ2-7; D perhaps matches TRBD1 (6 bases). The CDR3 totals 12 residues. With 7 bases removed from V and 5 bases from J, the gap between germline ends came to 12 bases. Germline-derived CDR1 and CDR2 are LNHDA and SQIVND (reference sequence). The CDR3: CASKGTTDEQYF. DNA for the CDR3: TGTGCCAGTAAAGGGACAACGGACGAGCAGTACTTC.

V is TRBV5-4 and J is TRBJ2-1; D is uncertain. Germline values: CDR1 SGHNT, CDR2 YYREEE (reference sequence). Between the trimmed V and J ends, which lost 0 bases and 6 bases, there was a span of 7 bases. There are 13 residues in the CDR3. CDR3 nucleotides: TGTGCCAGCAGCTTGGGGCAGGTCAATGAGCAGTTCTTC. Translated: CASSLGQVNEQFF.

The chain has TRBV20-1 and TRBJ2-2; D remains unclear. Per the germline V gene, CDR1 is DFQATT and CDR2 is SNEGSKA (reference sequence). CDR3 length equals 11 residues. The CDR3 DNA is TGCAGCGCCAGGTTTACCGGGGAGCTGTTTTTT. Residues: CSARFTGELFF.

The chain links TRBV27 to TRBJ2-7; D ambiguous. Trimming removed 5 bases from V and 2 bases from J, with 13 bases in between. CDR1 and CDR2 (germline): MNHEY, SMNVEV (reference sequence). The CDR3 covers 14 residues. Here the CDR3 DNA reads TGTGCCAGCAGTCCGTCCGTCGGTCCCTACGAGCAGTACTTC. As protein: CASSPSVGPYEQYF.

This chain uses TRBV12-3 or TRBV12-4 with TRBJ1-1; D possibly corresponds to TRBD1 (6 bases). CDR3 size: 13 residues. V lost 6 bases and J 4 bases, leaving 12 bases between the germline ends. CDR3 in DNA: TGTGCCAGCAGCCTACAGGGTGGCACTGAAGCTTTCTTT. Encoded protein: CASSLQGGTEAFF.

V is TRBV28 and J is TRBJ1-1; D is undetermined. This CDR3 has 11 amino acids. Germline V lookup: CDR1 MDHEN, CDR2 SYDVKM. Trimming stripped 7 bases from V and 1 base from J, with 4 bases between. The CDR3 sequence is CASTWNTEAFF. The DNA for the CDR3 is TGTGCCAGCACGTGGAACACTGAAGCTTTCTTT. The entire variable domain, with the rest obtained from reference TRBV28 and TRBJ1-1, is as follows: DVKVTQSSRYLVKRTGEKVFLECVQDMDHENMFWYRQDPGLGLRLIYFSYDVKMKEKGDIPEGYSVSREKKERFSLILESASTNQTSMYLCASTWNTEAFFGQGTRLTVV.

There are a few counts of this clone. V gene TRBV9 combines with J gene TRBJ1-6; weak D call: TRBD1 (5 bases). The germline V gene has CDR1 SGDLS and CDR2 YYNGEE. V gave up 3 bases and J gave up 7 bases, with 11 bases separating them. The CDR3 totals 14 residues. CDR3 in DNA: TGTGCCAGCAGCGCCTATACAGGAAATTCACCCCTCCACTTT. It specifies CASSAYTGNSPLHF.

The V call is TRBV7-6, the J call TRBJ1-5; TRBD1 is a possible D gene (5 bases). CDR1 and CDR2 (germline): SGHVS, FNYEAQ. The CDR3 runs to 17 residues. The V and J ends lost 1 base and 3 bases respectively, with 16 bases between them. CDR3 protein: CASSLVIQTDHNQPQHF. Here the CDR3 DNA reads TGTGCCAGCAGCTTAGTAATCCAGACAGACCACAATCAGCCCCAGCATTTT.